The 11 T cell receptor beta chains reported below all come from one sample, sequenced in a study of vaccination effects on CD4 cells after COVID-19. Their specific antigens are unknown. At the end of about 10 days of culture, CD4+ T cells were isolated. Vaccination of participants consisted of two doses of either the BNT162b2 or mRNA-1273 vaccine. TCRdb's copy holds only in-frame clones and misses some; the assay was immunoSEQ multiplex PCR. The sample consists of approximately 60,000 clones, around four fifths of them appearing once. The sample consisted of CD4+ T cells from PBMCs cultured without peptide, taken after COVID-19 vaccination. Receptors originate from a human donor who received a COVID-19 vaccine.

V usage is TRBV9 and J usage is TRBJ2-3; D gene ambiguous. There are 14 residues in the CDR3. V was shortened by 0 bases and J by 5 bases, with 10 bases between the two germline ends. The germline V gene encodes CDR1 SGDLS and CDR2 YYNGEE. CDR3 protein: CASSVGMTRDTQYF. The CDR3 DNA follows: TGTGCCAGCAGCGTAGGAATGACCCGAGATACGCAGTATTTT.

This clone has just a few counts. The chain carries TRBV6-2 or TRBV6-3 and TRBJ1-2; possible D gene TRBD1, 5 bases. The CDR3 runs to 14 residues. V lost 2 bases and J 8 bases, leaving 15 bases between the germline ends. Germline CDR1 is MNHEY and CDR2 is SVGEGT. The CDR3, as DNA: TGTGCCAGCAGTTACGGGGGGATTGGCGTCGGCTACACCTTC. Protein sequence: CASSYGGIGVGYTF.

This chain links TRBV5-1 with TRBJ2-7, with 8 bases matching TRBD1. CDR1 and CDR2 from the germline V gene are SGHRS and YFSETQ. There are 14 residues in the CDR3. Germline trimming cut 5 bases from V and 4 bases from J; bases unmatched to any gene: 8. Here the CDR3 DNA reads TGCGCCAGCAGTCGAGGACAGGGCCCTTACGAGCAGTACTTC. This gives the protein CASSRGQGPYEQYF.

This chain uses TRBV15 with TRBJ2-3; D is undetermined. There are 15 residues in the CDR3. CDR1 is LNHNV and CDR2 is YYDKDF in the germline V gene (reference sequence). With 4 bases removed from V and 0 bases from J, the gap between germline ends came to 11 bases. The CDR3 sequence is CATSTGVLSTDTQYF. The DNA of the CDR3 is TGTGCCACCAGCACCGGAGTACTTAGCACAGATACGCAGTATTTT.

The chain combines TRBV18 with TRBJ1-5, with D possibly being TRBD1 (5 bases). The CDR3 is made up of 15 amino acids. Germline CDR1 is KGHSH and CDR2 is LQKENI. V lost 3 bases and J lost 4, with 13 bases in between. The CDR3 DNA sequence: TGTGCCAGCTCACCGGCCGGGACGGTAAATCAGCCCCAGCATTTT. Protein: CASSPAGTVNQPQHF.

The sample holds a few counts of this clone. The chain is built from TRBV19 and TRBJ2-2; D is unresolved. CDR1 is LNHDA, CDR2 SQIVND, per germline (reference sequence). Trimming removed 8 bases from V and 6 bases from J, with 4 bases in between. The CDR3 is 10 residues long. The CDR3 region is CASRAGELFF. DNA for the CDR3: TGTGCCAGTCGGGCCGGGGAGCTGTTTTTT.

The chain carries TRBV18 and TRBJ1-1; D uncertain. The CDR3 sequence is 13 residues long. Trimming left V 1 base short and J 1 base short, with 4 bases between. Germline CDR1 and CDR2: KGHSH and LQKENI. CDR3 protein: CASSPQGNTEAFF. The CDR3 nucleotides read TGTGCCAGCTCACCACAGGGGAACACTGAAGCTTTCTTT.

This clone was counted between two and nine times. The gene calls are TRBV3-1 (or the pseudogene TRBV3-2) and TRBJ2-3; D is unresolved. The V gene lost 7 bases and the J gene lost 0 bases, with 8 bases spanning the gap. The CDR3 has 13 amino acids. Germline loops: CDR1 LGHDT, CDR2 YNNKEL (reference sequence). CDR3 sequence reads: CASNQTSTDTQYF. CDR3 nucleotides: TGTGCCAGCAATCAGACTAGCACAGATACGCAGTATTTT.

The rearrangement uses TRBV29-1 and TRBJ1-2; perhaps TRBD1 as D (5 bases). This CDR3 is built from 12 residues. CDR1 and CDR2 (germline): SQVTM, ANQGSEA. The ends were cut back, 5 bases at V and 8 bases at J, with 15 bases in the middle. Here the CDR3 reads CSVSRGSDGYTF. CDR3 in DNA: TGCAGCGTTTCAAGGGGTTCAGACGGCTACACCTTC.

This clone was observed a few times. The chain has TRBV18 and TRBJ1-1; the match to TRBD1 covers 9 bases. This CDR3 spans 14 amino acids. Germline loops: CDR1 KGHSH, CDR2 LQKENI. Losses at the gene ends were 4 bases for V and 4 bases for J; bases not matched to a gene: 4. The chain's CDR3 is CASSRETGGTEAFF. For the CDR3, the DNA is TGTGCCAGCTCACGAGAGACAGGGGGCACTGAAGCTTTCTTT.

The V gene is TRBV18, the J gene TRBJ2-3; the D call may be TRBD1 or TRBD2 (5 bases each). With 3 bases removed from V and 6 bases from J, the gap between germline ends came to 16 bases. CDR3 length equals 15 residues. Germline V lookup: CDR1 KGHSH, CDR2 LQKENI. The CDR3 protein is CASSPSGLSFDTQYF. CDR3 coding DNA: TGTGCCAGCTCACCCTCGGGGCTTTCCTTTGATACGCAGTATTTT.